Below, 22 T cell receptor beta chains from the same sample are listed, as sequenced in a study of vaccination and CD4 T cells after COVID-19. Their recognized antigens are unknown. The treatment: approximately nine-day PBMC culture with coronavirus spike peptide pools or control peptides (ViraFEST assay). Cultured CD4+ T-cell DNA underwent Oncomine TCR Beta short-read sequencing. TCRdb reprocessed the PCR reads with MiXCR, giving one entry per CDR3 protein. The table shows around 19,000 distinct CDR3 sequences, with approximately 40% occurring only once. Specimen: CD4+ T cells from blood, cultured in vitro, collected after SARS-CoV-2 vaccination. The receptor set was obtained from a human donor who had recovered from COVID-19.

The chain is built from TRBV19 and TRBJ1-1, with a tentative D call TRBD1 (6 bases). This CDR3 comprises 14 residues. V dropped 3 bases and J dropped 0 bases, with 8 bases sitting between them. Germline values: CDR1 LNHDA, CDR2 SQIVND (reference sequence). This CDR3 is CASSMGQMNTEAFF. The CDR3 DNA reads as TGTGCCAGTAGTATGGGACAAATGAACACTGAAGCTTTCTTT.

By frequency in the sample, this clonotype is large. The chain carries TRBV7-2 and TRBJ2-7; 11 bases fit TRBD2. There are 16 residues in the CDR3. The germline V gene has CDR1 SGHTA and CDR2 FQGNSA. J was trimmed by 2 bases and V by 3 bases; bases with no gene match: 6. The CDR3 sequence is CASSFDGTSGTYEQYF. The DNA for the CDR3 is TGTGCCAGCAGCTTCGACGGGACTAGCGGAACCTACGAGCAGTACTTC.

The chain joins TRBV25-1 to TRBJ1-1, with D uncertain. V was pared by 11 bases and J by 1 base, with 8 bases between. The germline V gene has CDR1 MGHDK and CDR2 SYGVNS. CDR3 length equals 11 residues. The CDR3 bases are TGTGCCGTGAGTGAGAACACTGAAGCTTTCTTT. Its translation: CAVSENTEAFF.

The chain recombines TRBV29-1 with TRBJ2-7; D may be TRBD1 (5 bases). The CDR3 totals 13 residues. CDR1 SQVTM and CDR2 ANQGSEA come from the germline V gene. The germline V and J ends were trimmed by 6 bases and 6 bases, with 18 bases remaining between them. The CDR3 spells CSVEQGGPSEQYF. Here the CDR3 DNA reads TGCAGCGTGGAGCAGGGCGGACCTTCCGAGCAGTACTTC.

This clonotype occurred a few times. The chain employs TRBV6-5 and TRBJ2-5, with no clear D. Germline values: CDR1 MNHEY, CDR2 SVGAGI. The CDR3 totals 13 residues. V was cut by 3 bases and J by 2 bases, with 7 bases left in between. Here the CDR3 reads CASSYDEQETQYF. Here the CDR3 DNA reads TGTGCCAGCAGTTATGATGAACAAGAGACCCAGTACTTC.

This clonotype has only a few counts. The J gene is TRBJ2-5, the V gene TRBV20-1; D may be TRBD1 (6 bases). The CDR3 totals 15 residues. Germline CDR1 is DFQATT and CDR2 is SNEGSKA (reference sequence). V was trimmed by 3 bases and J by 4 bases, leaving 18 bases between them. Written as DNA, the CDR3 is TGCAGTGCTAGTTATCAACAGGGTCGGGGAGAGACCCAGTACTTC. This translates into CSASYQQGRGETQYF.

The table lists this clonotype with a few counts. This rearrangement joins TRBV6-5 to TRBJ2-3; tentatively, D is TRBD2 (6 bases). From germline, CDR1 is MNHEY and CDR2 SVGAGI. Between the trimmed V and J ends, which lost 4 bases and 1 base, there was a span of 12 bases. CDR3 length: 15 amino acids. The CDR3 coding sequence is TGTGCCAGCAGTTCGGGGGTATCAGGCACAGATACGCAGTATTTT. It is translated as CASSSGVSGTDTQYF.

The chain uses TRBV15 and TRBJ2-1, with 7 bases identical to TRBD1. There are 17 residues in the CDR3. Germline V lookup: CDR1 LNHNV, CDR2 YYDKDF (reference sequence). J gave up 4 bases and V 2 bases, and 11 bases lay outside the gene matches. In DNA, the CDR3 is TGTGCCACCAGCAGATACCCCCCGGGACAGCCATACAATGAGCAGTTCTTC. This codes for CATSRYPPGQPYNEQFF.

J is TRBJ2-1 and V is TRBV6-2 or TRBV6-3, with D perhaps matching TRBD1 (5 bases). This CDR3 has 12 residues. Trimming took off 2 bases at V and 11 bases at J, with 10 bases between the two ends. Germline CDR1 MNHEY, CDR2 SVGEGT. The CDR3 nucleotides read TGTGCCAGCAGTTACGGTCCAGGGAAGCAGTTCTTC. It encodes CASSYGPGKQFF.

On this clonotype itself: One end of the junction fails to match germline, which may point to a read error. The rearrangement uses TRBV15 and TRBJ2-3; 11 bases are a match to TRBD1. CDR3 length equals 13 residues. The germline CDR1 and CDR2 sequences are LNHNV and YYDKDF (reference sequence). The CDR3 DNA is TGTGCCACCAGCAGCCTTTCCGGGACAGGGGGGGATTTT. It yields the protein CATSSLSGTGGDF. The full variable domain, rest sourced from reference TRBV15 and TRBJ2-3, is DAMVIQNPRYQVTQFGKPVTLSCSQTLNHNVMYWYQQKSSQAPKLLFHYYDKDFNNEADTPDNFQSRRPNTSFCFLDIRSPGLGDTAMYLCATSSLSGTGGDFGPGTRLTVL.

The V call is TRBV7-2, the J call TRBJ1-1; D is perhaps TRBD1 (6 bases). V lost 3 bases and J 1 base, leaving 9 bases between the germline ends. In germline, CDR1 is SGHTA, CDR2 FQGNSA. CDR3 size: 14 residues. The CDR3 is CASSLGGWNTEAFF. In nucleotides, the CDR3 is TGTGCCAGCAGCTTGGGGGGCTGGAACACTGAAGCTTTCTTT. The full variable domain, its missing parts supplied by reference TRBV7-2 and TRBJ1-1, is GAGVSQSPSNKVTEKGKDVELRCDPISGHTALYWYRQSLGQGLEFLIYFQGNSAPDKSGLPSDRFSAERTGGSVSTLTIQRTQQEDSAVYLCASSLGGWNTEAFFGQGTRLTVV.

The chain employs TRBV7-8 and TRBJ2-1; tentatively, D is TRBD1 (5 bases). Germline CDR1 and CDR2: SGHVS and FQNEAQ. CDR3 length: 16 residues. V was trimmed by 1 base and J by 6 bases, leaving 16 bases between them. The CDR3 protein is CASSLERTLGSNEQFF. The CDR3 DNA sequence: TGTGCCAGCAGCTTAGAACGGACACTCGGTTCCAATGAGCAGTTCTTC. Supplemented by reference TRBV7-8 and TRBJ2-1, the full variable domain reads GAGVSQSPRYKVAKRGQDVALRCDPISGHVSLFWYQQALGQGPEFLTYFQNEAQLDKSGLPSDRFFAERPEGSVSTLKIQRTQQEDSAVYLCASSLERTLGSNEQFFGPGTRLTVL.

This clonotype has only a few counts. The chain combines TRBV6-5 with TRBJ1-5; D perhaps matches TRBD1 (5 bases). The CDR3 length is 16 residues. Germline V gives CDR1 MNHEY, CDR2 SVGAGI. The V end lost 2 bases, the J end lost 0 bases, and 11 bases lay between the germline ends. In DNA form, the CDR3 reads TGTGCCAGCAGTTACGTCCCAGGGCGTAGCAATCAGCCCCAGCATTTT. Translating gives CASSYVPGRSNQPQHF.

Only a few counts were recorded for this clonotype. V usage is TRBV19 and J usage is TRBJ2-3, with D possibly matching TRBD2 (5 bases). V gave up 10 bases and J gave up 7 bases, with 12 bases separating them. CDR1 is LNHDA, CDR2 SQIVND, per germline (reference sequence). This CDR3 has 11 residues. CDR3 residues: CATQETNTQYF. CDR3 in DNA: TGTGCCACCCAGGAGACTAATACGCAGTATTTT.

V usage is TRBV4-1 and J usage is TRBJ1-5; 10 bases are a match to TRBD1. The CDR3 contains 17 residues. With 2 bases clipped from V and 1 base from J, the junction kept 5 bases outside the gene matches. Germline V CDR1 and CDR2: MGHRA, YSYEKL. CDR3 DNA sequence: TGCGCCAGCAGCCAAACCCGGGACAGGGGAAGCAATCAGCCCCAGCATTTT. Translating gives CASSQTRDRGSNQPQHF.

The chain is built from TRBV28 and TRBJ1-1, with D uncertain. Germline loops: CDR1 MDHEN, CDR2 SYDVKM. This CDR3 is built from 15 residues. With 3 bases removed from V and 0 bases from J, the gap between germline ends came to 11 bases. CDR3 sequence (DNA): TGTGCCAGCAGTTTTAGGTTAGGGCTGAACACTGAAGCTTTCTTT. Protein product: CASSFRLGLNTEAFF.

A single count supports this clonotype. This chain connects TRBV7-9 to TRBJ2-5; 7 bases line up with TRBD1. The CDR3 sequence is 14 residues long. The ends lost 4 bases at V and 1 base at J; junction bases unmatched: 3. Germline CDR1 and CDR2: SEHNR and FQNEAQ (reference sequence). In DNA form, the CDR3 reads TGTGCCAGCAGCTACGGGACAGCCCAAGAGACCCAGTACTTC. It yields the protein CASSYGTAQETQYF.

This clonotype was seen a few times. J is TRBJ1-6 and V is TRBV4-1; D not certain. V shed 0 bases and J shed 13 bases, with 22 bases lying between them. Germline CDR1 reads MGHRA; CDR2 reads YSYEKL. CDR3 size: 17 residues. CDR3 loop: CASSQDWNRGRSMPLHF. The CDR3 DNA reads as TGCGCCAGCAGCCAAGATTGGAACAGAGGTCGGTCGATGCCCCTCCACTTT.

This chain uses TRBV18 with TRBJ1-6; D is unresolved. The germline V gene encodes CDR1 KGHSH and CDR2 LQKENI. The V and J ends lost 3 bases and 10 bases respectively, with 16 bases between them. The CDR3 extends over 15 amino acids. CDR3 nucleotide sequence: TGTGCCAGCTCACCTGATGCGGGTACGGGGTCACCCCTCCACTTT. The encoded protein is CASSPDAGTGSPLHF. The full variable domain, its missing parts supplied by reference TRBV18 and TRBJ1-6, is NAGVMQNPRHLVRRRGQEARLRCSPMKGHSHVYWYRQLPEEGLKFMVYLQKENIIDESGMPKERFSAEFPKEGPSILRIQQVVRGDSAAYFCASSPDAGTGSPLHFGNGTRLTVT.

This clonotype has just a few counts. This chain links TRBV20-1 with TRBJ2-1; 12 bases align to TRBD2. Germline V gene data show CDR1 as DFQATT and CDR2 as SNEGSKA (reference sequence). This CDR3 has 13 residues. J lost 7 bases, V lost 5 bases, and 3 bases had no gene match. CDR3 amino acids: CSAGLAGLNEQFF. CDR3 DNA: TGCAGTGCTGGACTAGCGGGACTGAATGAGCAGTTCTTC.

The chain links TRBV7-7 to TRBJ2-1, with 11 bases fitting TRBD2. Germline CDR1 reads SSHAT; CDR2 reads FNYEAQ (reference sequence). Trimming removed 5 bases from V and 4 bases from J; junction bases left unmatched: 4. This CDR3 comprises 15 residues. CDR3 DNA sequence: TGTGCCAGCAGCCCACGACTAGCGGGGTACAATGAGCAGTTCTTC. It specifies CASSPRLAGYNEQFF.

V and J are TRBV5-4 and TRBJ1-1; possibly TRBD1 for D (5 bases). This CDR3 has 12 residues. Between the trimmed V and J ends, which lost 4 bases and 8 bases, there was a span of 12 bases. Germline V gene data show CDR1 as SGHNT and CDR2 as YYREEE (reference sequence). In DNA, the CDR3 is TGTGCCAGCAGCCCCAATGACAGAGAAGCTTTCTTT. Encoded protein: CASSPNDREAFF.